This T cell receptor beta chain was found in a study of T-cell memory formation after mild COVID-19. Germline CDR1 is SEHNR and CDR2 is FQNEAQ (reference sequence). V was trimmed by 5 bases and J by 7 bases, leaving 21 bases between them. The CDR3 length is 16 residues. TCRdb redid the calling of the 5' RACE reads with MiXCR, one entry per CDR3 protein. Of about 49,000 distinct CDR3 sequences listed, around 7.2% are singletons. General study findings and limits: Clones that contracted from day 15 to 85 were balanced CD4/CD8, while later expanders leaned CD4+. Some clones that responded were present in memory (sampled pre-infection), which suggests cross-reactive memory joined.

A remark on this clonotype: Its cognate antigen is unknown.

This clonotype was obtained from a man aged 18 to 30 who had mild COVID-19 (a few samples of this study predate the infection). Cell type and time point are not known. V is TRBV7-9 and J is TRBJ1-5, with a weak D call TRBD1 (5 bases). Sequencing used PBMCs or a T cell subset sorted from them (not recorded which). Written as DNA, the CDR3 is TGTGCCAGCAGCCCCAGCGGCTGGGGGACGAGGCAGCCCCAGCATTTT. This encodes CASSPSGWGTRQPQHF.